The 14 T cell receptor beta chains below all came from one sample that was sequenced in a study of a mutant IDH1 vaccine in newly diagnosed glioma. Time point denoted: week 23, last vaccination. A 20-mer mutant IDH1 peptide at 300 ug was injected subcutaneously with topical imiquimod. Which antigens these TCRs recognize remains unknown. Repertoires were generated with immunoSEQ multiplex PCR, while TCRdb's copy carries only in-frame clones and drops some. The data hold about 38,000 clones, with roughly 81% observed a single time. This sample comprised PBMCs, obtained from a glioma patient whose treatment included an IDH1 peptide vaccine. The receptors come from a man aged 40-49 years with glioma.

V and J are TRBV9 and TRBJ2-5; D might be TRBD2 (6 bases). The CDR3 is 14 residues long. Germline assignment: CDR1 SGDLS and CDR2 YYNGEE. Trimming took off 4 bases at V and 2 bases at J, with 12 bases between the two ends. The CDR3 protein is CASSPRRGQETQYF. The CDR3 DNA sequence: TGTGCCAGCAGCCCGAGGAGGGGTCAAGAGACCCAGTACTTC.

The chain joins TRBV18 to TRBJ1-1; tentatively, D is TRBD1 (5 bases). Looked up from germline, CDR1 is KGHSH and CDR2 is LQKENI. This CDR3 comprises 15 residues. Trimming cost V 3 bases and J 1 base, with 12 bases left between them. CDR3 protein: CASSPLGAGNTEAFF. The CDR3, as DNA: TGTGCCAGCTCACCCCTTGGGGCCGGGAACACTGAAGCTTTCTTT.

The gene calls are TRBV2 and TRBJ2-2; D is undetermined. CDR1 SNHLY and CDR2 FYNNEI come from the germline V gene. Trimming left V 3 bases short and J 6 bases short, with 2 bases between. The CDR3 consists of 11 residues. Written as DNA, the CDR3 is TGTGCCAGCAGTGAGGCCGGGGAGCTGTTTTTT. Encoded protein: CASSEAGELFF.

The V call is TRBV28, the J call TRBJ2-6; D is undetermined. The germline CDR1 and CDR2 sequences are MDHEN and SYDVKM. CDR3 length: 15 residues. Trimming cost V 1 base and J 0 bases, with 4 bases left between them. The CDR3: CASSLLPSGANVLTF. The CDR3 DNA follows: TGTGCCAGCAGTTTATTACCCTCTGGGGCCAACGTCCTGACTTTC.

This sequence joins TRBV4-3 and TRBJ2-1; D tentatively fits TRBD1 or TRBD2 (5 bases each). Germline loops: CDR1 LGHNA, CDR2 YSLEER. Deletions cut 4 bases from V and 6 bases from J, with 19 bases between. This CDR3 comprises 16 residues. CDR3 loop: CASSPRAQGKGNEQFF. Here the CDR3 DNA reads TGCGCCAGCAGCCCGAGGGCCCAGGGAAAGGGCAATGAGCAGTTCTTC.

This clone was observed once. This chain uses TRBV19 with TRBJ1-5; TRBD1 agrees at 9 bases. Germline V gene lookup returns CDR1 LNHDA and CDR2 SQIVND (reference sequence). V was clipped by 10 bases and J by 3 bases; unmatched bases: 10. This CDR3 spans 15 amino acids. In nucleotides, the CDR3 is TGTGCCACCAAACAGGACAGGGGATCCAATCAGCCCCAGCATTTT. Protein product: CATKQDRGSNQPQHF.

This clone was observed a single time. The V gene is TRBV7-3, the J gene TRBJ2-1, with TRBD2 identical over 12 bases. Germline V gives CDR1 SGHTA, CDR2 FQGTGA. The CDR3 totals 15 residues. After removal of 5 bases from V and 9 bases from J, the junction contained 8 bases not matched to a gene. CDR3 protein: CASSIGLAGRGEQFF. CDR3 bases: TGTGCCAGCAGCATCGGACTAGCGGGGAGGGGTGAGCAGTTCTTC.

J is TRBJ1-1 and V is TRBV5-1; D perhaps matches TRBD1 (6 bases). The CDR3 is 15 amino acids. The V end was cut by 2 bases, the J end by 2 bases, with 13 bases between. CDR1 and CDR2 from the germline V gene are SGHRS and YFSETQ. CDR3 DNA: TGCGCCAGCAGCTTACAGGGAAATGCAAACACTGAAGCTTTCTTT. This encodes CASSLQGNANTEAFF.

The chain employs TRBV6-1 and TRBJ2-2; 10 bases match TRBD2. V was clipped by 2 bases and J by 3 bases; unmatched bases: 9. Germline lookup yields CDR1 MNHNS and CDR2 SASEGT. The CDR3 sequence is 18 residues long. In DNA form, the CDR3 reads TGTGCCAGCAGTGAACGGCGGCTAGCGGGGGCTCACACCGGGGAGCTGTTTTTT. Its translation is CASSERRLAGAHTGELFF.

The genes are TRBV4-2 and TRBJ2-7; D is tentatively TRBD1 or TRBD2 (7 bases each). CDR3 size: 17 residues. V lost 1 base to trimming and J lost 2 bases, with 18 bases between them. Germline V gene lookup returns CDR1 LGHNA and CDR2 YNFKEQ. The CDR3 DNA is TGTGCCAGCAGCCAAGGGGAGGGGGCGGGGTCCACCTACGAGCAGTACTTC. Amino acids: CASSQGEGAGSTYEQYF.

The J gene is TRBJ1-5, the V gene TRBV28, with 7 bases fitting TRBD1. Losses at the gene ends were 6 bases for V and 1 base for J; bases not matched to a gene: 9. The germline V gene has CDR1 MDHEN and CDR2 SYDVKM. There are 16 residues in the CDR3. CDR3 sequence: CASSPGQVWSNQPQHF. The CDR3 DNA is TGTGCCAGCAGCCCCGGACAGGTTTGGAGCAATCAGCCCCAGCATTTT.

About this clone itself: Compared with germline, one end of the junction differs, possibly owing to a read error. This CDR3 is CASSQEGSGGSLLF. DNA for the CDR3: TGCGCCAGCAGCCAAGAGGGTAGCGGGGGAAGCCTTCTCTTC. The V gene is TRBV4-3, the J gene TRBJ2-1, with 9 bases that match TRBD2. This CDR3 has 14 residues. Germline CDR1 is LGHNA and CDR2 is YSLEER.

This chain uses TRBV5-1 with TRBJ2-7; D is uncertain. Germline CDR1 reads SGHRS; CDR2 reads YFSETQ. V lost 3 bases to trimming and J lost 7 bases, with 11 bases between them. The CDR3 contains 12 residues. CDR3 sequence reads: CASSSLIREQYF. The CDR3 DNA reads TGCGCCAGCAGCTCCCTTATACGGGAGCAGTACTTC.

The table lists this clone with a count of one. The rearrangement joins TRBV6-6 to TRBJ2-3; D is unresolved. Germline CDR1 MNHNY, CDR2 SVGAGI (reference sequence). The V end lost 6 bases, the J end lost 0 bases, and 13 bases lay between the germline ends. CDR3 length equals 15 residues. The DNA for the CDR3 is TGTGCCAGCAGCCGACTGACGGCTAGCACAGATACGCAGTATTTT. Translation: CASSRLTASTDTQYF.